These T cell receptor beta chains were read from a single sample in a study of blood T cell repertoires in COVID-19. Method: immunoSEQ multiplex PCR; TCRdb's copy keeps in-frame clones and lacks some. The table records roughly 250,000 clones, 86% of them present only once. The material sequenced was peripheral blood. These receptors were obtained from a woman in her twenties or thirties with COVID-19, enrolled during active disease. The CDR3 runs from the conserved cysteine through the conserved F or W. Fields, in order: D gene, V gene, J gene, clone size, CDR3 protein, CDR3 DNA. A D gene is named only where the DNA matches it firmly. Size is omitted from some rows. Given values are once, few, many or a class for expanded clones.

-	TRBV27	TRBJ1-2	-	CASSSLISGSYYGYTF	TGTGCCAGCAGTAGTTTAATCTCGGGGAGCTACTATGGCTACACCTTC
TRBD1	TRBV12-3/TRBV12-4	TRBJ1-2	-	CASSFRDRANTF	TGTGCCAGCAGTTTTAGGGACAGGGCCAACACCTTC
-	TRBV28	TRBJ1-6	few	CASSFPYSDDNSPLHF	TGTGCCAGCAGTTTCCCCTACAGTGATGATAATTCACCCCTCCACTTT
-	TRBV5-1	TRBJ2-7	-	CASSTDGGNEQYF	TGCGCCAGCAGCACGGACGGAGGGAACGAACAGTACTTC
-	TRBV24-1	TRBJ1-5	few	CATSSGGWDQPQHF	TGTGCCACCAGTTCCGGGGGTTGGGATCAGCCCCAGCATTTT
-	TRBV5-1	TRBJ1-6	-	CASSPAGLRTNSPLHF	TGCGCCAGCAGCCCAGCGGGGCTGCGGACTAATTCACCCCTCCACTTT
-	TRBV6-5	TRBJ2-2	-	CASSYRDTNTGELFF	TGTGCCAGCAGTTACCGGGACACGAACACCGGGGAGCTGTTTTTT
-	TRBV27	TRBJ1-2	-	CASSLYAGDTYGYTF	TGTGCCAGCAGTTTATATGCAGGGGATACCTATGGCTACACCTTC
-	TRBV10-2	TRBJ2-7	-	CASSEAGYEQYF	TGCGCCAGCAGTGAGGCAGGGTACGAGCAGTACTTC
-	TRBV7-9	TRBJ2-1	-	CASMWTVYNEQFF	TGTGCCAGCATGTGGACTGTATACAATGAGCAGTTCTTC
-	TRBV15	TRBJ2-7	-	CATSRGQESSYEQYF	TGTGCCACCAGCAGAGGACAGGAAAGCTCCTACGAGCAGTACTTC
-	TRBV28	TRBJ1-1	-	CASSLTTRQAFF	TGTGCCAGCAGTTTAACGACAAGGCAAGCTTTCTTT
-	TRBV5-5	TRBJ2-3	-	CASSLAVTDTQYF	TGTGCCAGCAGCTTGGCCGTGACAGATACGCAGTATTTT
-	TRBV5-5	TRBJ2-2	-	CASSSMTGELFF	TGTGCCAGCAGCTCTATGACCGGGGAGCTGTTTTTT
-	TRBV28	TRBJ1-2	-	CASSLFLMGVNYGYTF	TGTGCCAGCAGTTTATTCTTGATGGGCGTTAACTATGGCTACACCTTC
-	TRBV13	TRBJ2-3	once	CASRRFRDTSTDTQYF	TGTGCCAGCAGAAGATTCCGGGACACAAGCACAGATACGCAGTATTTT
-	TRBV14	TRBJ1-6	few	CASSVRTAYNSPLHF	TGTGCCAGCAGCGTTCGGACAGCTTATAATTCACCCCTCCACTTT
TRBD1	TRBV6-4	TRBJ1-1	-	CASRTGTGPNTEAFF	TGTGCCAGCAGAACCGGGACAGGCCCGAACACTGAAGCTTTCTTT
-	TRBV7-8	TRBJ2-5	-	CASSFAHPQETQYF	TGTGCCAGCAGCTTTGCACACCCTCAAGAGACCCAGTACTTC
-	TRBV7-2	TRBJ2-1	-	CASSPRLLGEQFF	TGTGCCAGCAGCCCCCGTCTCCTAGGTGAGCAGTTCTTC
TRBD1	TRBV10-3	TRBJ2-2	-	CAISGGTGRAGELFF	TGTGCCATCAGTGGGGGGACAGGAAGGGCCGGGGAGCTGTTTTTT
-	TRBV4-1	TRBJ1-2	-	CASSLRQDYGYTF	TGCGCCAGCAGCCTAAGACAGGACTATGGCTACACCTTC
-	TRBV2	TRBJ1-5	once	CASSSLHGGDNQPQHF	TGTGCCAGCAGTTCTCTCCACGGGGGAGACAATCAGCCCCAGCATTTT
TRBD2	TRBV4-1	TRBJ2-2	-	CASSQASGGPRGELFF	TGCGCCAGCAGCCAAGCGAGCGGGGGGCCGAGGGGGGAGCTGTTTTTT
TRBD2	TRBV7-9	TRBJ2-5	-	CASSPGGGAGETQYF	TGTGCCAGCAGCCCTGGCGGGGGGGCCGGGGAGACCCAGTACTTC
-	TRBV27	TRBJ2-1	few	CASSRTGAYNEQFF	TGTGCCAGCAGTCGGACTGGGGCCTACAATGAGCAGTTCTTC
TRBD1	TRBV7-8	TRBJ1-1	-	CASSLSGQPNTEAFF	TGTGCCAGCAGCTTATCGGGACAGCCGAACACTGAAGCTTTCTTT
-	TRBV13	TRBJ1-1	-	CASSFGTEAFF	TGTGCCAGCAGCTTCGGCACTGAAGCTTTCTTT
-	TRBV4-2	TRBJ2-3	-	CASSQERGSTKDTQYF	TGTGCCAGCAGCCAAGAACGAGGCTCAACAAAAGATACGCAGTATTTT
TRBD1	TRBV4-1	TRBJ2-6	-	CASSPGTANSGANVLTF	TGCGCCAGCAGCCCCGGGACAGCCAACTCTGGGGCCAACGTCCTGACTTTC
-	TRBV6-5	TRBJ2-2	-	CASRPYNGGELFF	TGTGCCAGCAGGCCTTACAATGGCGGGGAGCTGTTTTTT
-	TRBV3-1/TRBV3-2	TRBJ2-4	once	CASSQAGTDQNIQYF	TGTGCCAGCAGCCAAGCCGGGACTGACCAAAACATTCAGTACTTC
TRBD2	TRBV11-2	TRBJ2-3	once	CASSRGFAGGADTQYF	TGTGCCAGCAGCCGGGGGTTTGCGGGGGGTGCAGATACGCAGTATTTT
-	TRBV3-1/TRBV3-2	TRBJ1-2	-	CASSQNIGGYTF	TGTGCCAGCAGTCAGAATATCGGGGGCTACACCTTC
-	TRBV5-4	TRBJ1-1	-	CASSLIDMNTEAFF	TGTGCCAGCAGCTTGATAGATATGAACACTGAAGCTTTCTTT
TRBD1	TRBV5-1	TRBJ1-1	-	CASSLPQGRSNTEAFF	TGCGCCAGCAGTCTCCCACAGGGGCGGTCGAACACTGAAGCTTTCTTT
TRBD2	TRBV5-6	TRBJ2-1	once	CASSASGGNQFF	TGTGCCAGCAGCGCTAGCGGGGGGAATCAGTTCTTC
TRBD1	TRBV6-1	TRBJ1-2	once	CASSESGVGDRGYGYTF	TGTGCCAGCAGTGAAAGTGGCGTCGGGGACAGAGGCTATGGCTACACCTTC
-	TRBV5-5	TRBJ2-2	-	CASSSIGATGELFF	TGTGCCAGCAGCTCGATTGGGGCCACCGGGGAGCTGTTTTTT
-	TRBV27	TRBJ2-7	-	CASSLWGRGSYEQYF	TGTGCCAGCAGTTTATGGGGCAGGGGTTCCTACGAGCAGTACTTC
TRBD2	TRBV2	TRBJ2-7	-	CASSWTSGAYEQYF	TGTGCCAGCAGTTGGACTAGCGGAGCCTACGAGCAGTACTTC
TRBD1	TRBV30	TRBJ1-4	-	CATGTGREKLFF	TGTGCCACCGGGACAGGGAGGGAAAAACTGTTTTTT
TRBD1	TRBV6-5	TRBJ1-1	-	CASPDRAGEAFF	TGTGCCAGCCCCGACAGGGCGGGTGAAGCTTTCTTT
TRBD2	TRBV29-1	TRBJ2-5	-	CSVWDTGGLGETQYF	TGCAGCGTATGGGATACGGGGGGGCTTGGGGAGACCCAGTACTTC
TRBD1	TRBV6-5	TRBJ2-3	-	CAGRDSSTDTQYF	TGTGCCGGCCGGGACAGTAGCACAGATACGCAGTATTTT
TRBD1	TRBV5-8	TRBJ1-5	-	CASSRGTVISNQPQHF	TGTGCCAGCAGCCGTGGGACAGTGATTAGCAATCAGCCCCAGCATTTT
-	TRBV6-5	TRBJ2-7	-	CASRRGPSYEQYF	TGTGCCAGCAGGCGGGGGCCATCCTACGAGCAGTACTTC
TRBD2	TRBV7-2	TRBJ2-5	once	CASSLGGGGAWRSAQYF	TGTGCCAGCAGCTTAGGTGGCGGGGGGGCCTGGAGGAGCGCCCAGTACTTC
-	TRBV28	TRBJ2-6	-	CASSPRRGPSGANVLTF	TGTGCCAGCAGCCCTAGAAGGGGCCCCTCTGGGGCCAACGTCCTGACTTTC
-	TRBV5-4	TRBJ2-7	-	CASSPAGTLSSYEQYF	TGTGCCAGCAGCCCAGCCGGGACACTGAGCTCCTACGAGCAGTACTTC
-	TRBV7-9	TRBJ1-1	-	CASSLPGDWGVNTEAFF	TGTGCCAGCAGCTTACCCGGGGATTGGGGTGTCAACACTGAAGCTTTCTTT